A single sample is the source of the 24 T cell receptor beta chains below, sequenced in a study of Graves' ophthalmopathy and Graves' hyperthyroidism. Amplification of TCR beta CDR3 regions used RNA transcripts. Second-round multiplex PCR followed a first-round RT-PCR using HTBI primers. Each CDR3 protein is one row after TCRdb ran MiXCR on the multiplex PCR reads. The sample yields over a million distinct CDR3 sequences, about 35% seen once. Sequencing was performed on peripheral blood or thyroid tissue (not recorded which). These receptor sequences come from an adult man with Graves' hyperthyroidism.

This clonotype was observed many times. V usage is TRBV7-2 and J usage is TRBJ2-5; the D gene is possibly TRBD1 (5 bases). This CDR3 has 13 residues. Per germline, CDR1 SGHTA and CDR2 FQGNSA. V shed 1 base and J shed 3 bases, with 6 bases lying between them. The DNA for the CDR3 is TGTGCCAGCAGCTTAGTAGGGGAAGAGACCCAGTACTTC. Protein product: CASSLVGEETQYF.

The sample holds many counts of this clonotype. V gene TRBV24-1 combines with J gene TRBJ1-4, with 7 nucleotides matching TRBD1. The CDR3 has 15 residues. V was pared by 4 bases and J by 7 bases, with 8 bases of the junction left unmatched. Germline lookup yields CDR1 KGHDR and CDR2 SFDVKD. CDR3 amino acids: CATSEGGGPVEKLFF. CDR3 in DNA: TGTGCCACCAGTGAAGGAGGGGGCCCGGTTGAAAAACTGTTTTTT.

This clonotype has a handful of counts. V is TRBV7-2 and J is TRBJ1-6, with 7 positions matching TRBD1. This CDR3 is built from 16 residues. Germline loops: CDR1 SGHTA, CDR2 FQGNSA. V was clipped by 3 bases and J by 10 bases; unmatched bases: 12. The CDR3 DNA is TGTGCCAGCAGCTTTACAGGGGTTGGTCTTGGATCACCCCTCCACTTT. Translating gives CASSFTGVGLGSPLHF.

The chain joins TRBV7-9 to TRBJ2-7; 7 nucleotides line up with TRBD1. Germline trimming cut 3 bases from V and 3 bases from J; bases unmatched to any gene: 5. CDR1 SEHNR and CDR2 FQNEAQ come from the germline V gene (reference sequence). The CDR3 is made up of 14 amino acids. CDR3 nucleotide sequence: TGTGCCAGCAGCTTTCCCCCAGGGGGCTACGAGCAGTACTTC. It codes for CASSFPPGGYEQYF. Complete variable domain (other parts from reference TRBV7-9 and TRBJ2-7): DTGVSQNPRHKITKRGQNVTFRCDPISEHNRLYWYRQTLGQGPEFLTYFQNEAQLEKSRLLSDRFSAERPKGSFSTLEIQRTEQGDSAMYLCASSFPPGGYEQYFGPGTRLTVT.

This clonotype was seen ten or more times. V gene TRBV12-3 or TRBV12-4 combines with J gene TRBJ1-5, with 8 bases that match TRBD1. With V trimmed by 6 bases and J by 6 bases, 4 bases remained unmatched. This CDR3 is built from 13 residues. CDR3 sequence reads: CASSRTGFQPQHF. As DNA, the CDR3 is TGTGCCAGCAGCAGGACAGGGTTTCAGCCCCAGCATTTT.

About this clonotype itself: Mismatch with germline at one junction end may stem from a read error. The chain has TRBV10-3 and TRBJ1-1; tentatively, D is TRBD1 (5 bases). Germline values: CDR1 ENHRY, CDR2 SYGVKD. This CDR3 comprises 13 residues. The CDR3 here is CASSGGVTEVAFF. For the CDR3, the DNA is TGTGCCAGCAGTGGAGGTGTGACAGAAGTAGCTTTCTTT.

V and J are TRBV2 and TRBJ1-2, with 8 bases matching TRBD1. The CDR3 contains 14 residues. After removal of 7 bases from V and 1 base from J, the junction contained 5 bases not matched to a gene. Germline CDR1 is SNHLY and CDR2 is FYNNEI. The CDR3 protein is CASTGQGLNYGYTF. The CDR3 DNA is TGTGCCAGCACCGGACAGGGACTTAACTATGGCTACACCTTC.

This clonotype was detected many times. The gene calls are TRBV11-2 and TRBJ2-7, with D maybe TRBD1 (6 bases). The CDR3 is 14 residues long. CDR1 is SGHAT, CDR2 FQNNGV, per germline. Between the trimmed V and J ends, which lost 6 bases and 3 bases, there was a span of 15 bases. The CDR3 spells CASRPGSRGYEQYF. The CDR3 DNA follows: TGTGCCAGCAGACCGGGGAGCAGGGGCTACGAGCAGTACTTC.

To note about this clonotype: A much bigger clone sits one base away, suggesting this may be a read error. The chain uses TRBV9 and TRBJ2-5; perhaps D is TRBD1 or TRBD2 (7 bases each). CDR1 and CDR2 from the germline V gene are SGDLS and YYNGEE. CDR3 size: 16 residues. The ends were cut back, 0 bases at V and 2 bases at J, with 14 bases in the middle. The CDR3, as DNA: TGTGCCAGCAGCGTAGGGGAGGGACAGTTACAAGAGACCCAGTACTTC. This translates into CASSVGEGQLQETQYF.

The chain employs TRBV20-1 and TRBJ1-5; 7 bases agree with TRBD1. Germline V CDR1 and CDR2: DFQATT, SNEGSKA (reference sequence). This CDR3 has 15 residues. The ends lost 6 bases at V and 3 bases at J; junction bases unmatched: 11. CDR3 nucleotide sequence: TGCAGTGCAATCCGGGACAGCTCCCCCAATCAGCCCCAGCATTTT. As protein: CSAIRDSSPNQPQHF.

This clonotype was counted a few times. The V gene is TRBV7-9, the J gene TRBJ2-7; D may match TRBD1 or TRBD2 (5 bases each). Trimming left V 2 bases short and J 2 bases short, with 13 bases between. CDR1 SEHNR and CDR2 FQNEAQ come from the germline V gene (reference sequence). The CDR3 has 15 residues. The CDR3 DNA sequence: TGTGCCAGCAGCTTACCAACGGGGCCCCCCTACGAGCAGTACTTC. Translation: CASSLPTGPPYEQYF.

The V gene is TRBV2, the J gene TRBJ2-7; D uncertain. V lost 2 bases and J lost 7, with 6 bases in between. The CDR3 runs to 11 residues. CDR1 SNHLY and CDR2 FYNNEI come from the germline V gene. DNA of the CDR3: TGTGCCAGCAGTGAACTGCAGGAGCAGTACTTC. Translation gives CASSELQEQYF.

This clonotype was recorded once. Its ends do not fully match the called genes, so a read error is possible. The chain employs TRBV30 and TRBJ2-2, with D perhaps matching TRBD1 (7 bases). The CDR3 is made up of 15 amino acids. Germline V gene data show CDR1 as GTSNPN and CDR2 as SVGIG (reference sequence). As DNA, the CDR3 is TGTGCCTGGAGTGGACAGGGACGGAACACCGGGGGGCTGTTTTTT. It is translated as CAWSGQGRNTGGLFF. Supplemented by reference TRBV30 and TRBJ2-2, the full variable domain reads SQTIHQWPATLVQPVGSPLSLECTVEGTSNPNLYWYRQAAGRGLQLLFYSVGIGQISSEVPQNLSASRPQDRQFILSSKKLLLSDSGFYLCAWSGQGRNTGGLFFGEGSRLTVL.

The chain uses TRBV25-1 and TRBJ1-4, with TRBD1 matching over 12 bases. The trim removed 6 bases at V and 5 bases at J, leaving 4 bases unmatched. Per germline, CDR1 MGHDK and CDR2 SYGVNS. The CDR3 length is 15 residues. The CDR3 region has the DNA TGTGCCAGCAGAGGGGACAGGGGGCCCAATGAAAAACTGTTTTTT. This encodes CASRGDRGPNEKLFF.

This clonotype was found a few times. The V call is TRBV7-2, the J call TRBJ2-7; 8 positions agree with TRBD1. The CDR3 is made up of 15 amino acids. V was pared by 3 bases and J by 1 base, with 5 bases of the junction left unmatched. Per germline, CDR1 SGHTA and CDR2 FQGNSA. CDR3 loop: CASSFGGQASYEQYF. The CDR3 coding sequence is TGTGCCAGCAGCTTCGGGGGACAGGCTTCCTACGAGCAGTACTTC.

About this clonotype: The junction departs from the called germline gene at one end, perhaps through a read error. The chain combines TRBV10-3 with TRBJ2-7, with TRBD1 identical over 7 bases. This CDR3 is 15 amino acids long. Looked up from germline, CDR1 is ENHRY and CDR2 is SYGVKD. The CDR3 region has the DNA TGTGCCAGCAGTTCAACAGGGGACCGTCCCTACGAGCAGTACTTC. Translated, it gives CASSSTGDRPYEQYF.

This clonotype was seen ten or more times. The CDR3 DNA reads TGTGCCAGCAGCTTAGTTGGTCAGAGGGACAGGCTAAGCCGAGGGCCCTACGAGCAGTACTTC. Amino acids: CASSLVGQRDRLSRGPYEQYF. This rearrangement joins TRBV7-2 to TRBJ2-7, with 8 bases identical to TRBD1. The junction had 22 bases not matched to a gene; V was cut back by 1 base and J by 2 bases. Germline assignment: CDR1 SGHTA and CDR2 FQGNSA. CDR3 size: 21 residues. The full variable domain, in which reference TRBV7-2 and TRBJ2-7 provide the parts outside the CDR3, is GAGVSQSPSNKVTEKGKDVELRCDPISGHTALYWYRQSLGQGLEFLIYFQGNSAPDKSGLPSDRFSAERTGGSVSTLTIQRTQQEDSAVYLCASSLVGQRDRLSRGPYEQYFGPGTRLTVT.

The chain uses TRBV24-1 and TRBJ1-4; 9 positions agree with TRBD1. The CDR3 contains 18 residues. Losses at the gene ends were 2 bases for V and 5 bases for J; bases not matched to a gene: 11. Germline V gene data show CDR1 as KGHDR and CDR2 as SFDVKD. CDR3 nucleotide sequence: TGTGCCACCAGTGATTCAGGGACAGGGACCGGTGGGAATGAAAAACTGTTTTTT. This translates into CATSDSGTGTGGNEKLFF.

This clonotype was observed a handful of times. The chain recombines TRBV20-1 with TRBJ2-7; D ambiguous. The V and J ends lost 3 bases and 2 bases respectively, with 14 bases between them. The CDR3 covers 14 residues. CDR1 and CDR2 (germline): DFQATT, SNEGSKA (reference sequence). In DNA, the CDR3 is TGCAGTGCTAGTTCTTCTTATACAACCTACGAGCAGTACTTC. Protein product: CSASSSYTTYEQYF.

This clonotype has just one count. A single base separates this from a much larger clone, so it may be a read error. Lacking the conserved final phenylalanine or tryptophan, this CDR3 likely reflects a read error. V gene TRBV20-1 combines with J gene TRBJ1-1, with unresolved D. Germline V gene data show CDR1 as DFQATT and CDR2 as SNEGSKA (reference sequence). Between the trimmed V and J ends, which lost 5 bases and 1 base, there was a span of 11 bases. CDR3 length: 13 residues. CDR3 nucleotides: TGCAGTGCTCCTATCTTGGAGAACACTGAAGCTTTCCTT. Translating gives CSAPILENTEAFL.

The rearrangement joins TRBV20-1 to TRBJ2-7; 8 nucleotides agree with TRBD2. The CDR3 consists of 13 residues. Trimming removed 0 bases from V and 10 bases from J; junction bases left unmatched: 8. Germline V gene data show CDR1 as DFQATT and CDR2 as SNEGSKA (reference sequence). CDR3 loop: CSARDMELAEQYF. The DNA for the CDR3 is TGCAGTGCTAGAGATATGGAACTAGCGGAACAGTACTTC.

This chain connects TRBV5-1 to TRBJ2-7; 8 positions agree with TRBD2. The J segment lost 0 bases and the V segment lost 4 bases, leaving 12 bases of the junction unmatched. Germline assignment: CDR1 SGHRS and CDR2 YFSETQ. The CDR3 totals 17 residues. The CDR3 nucleotides read TGCGCCAGCAGCCCCTCGCTAGCGGGTTTCAGCTCCTACGAGCAGTACTTC. Encoded protein: CASSPSLAGFSSYEQYF.

A few counts support this clonotype. The rearrangement uses TRBV12-3 or TRBV12-4 and TRBJ2-2; 10 bases match TRBD1. The CDR3 length is 15 residues. Unmatched junction bases numbered 7, after V lost 6 bases and J lost 6 bases. The DNA for the CDR3 is TGTGCCAGCAGGCAAGACAGGGGGCTGGCCGGGGAGCTGTTTTTT. Its translation is CASRQDRGLAGELFF.

Comment on this clonotype: The CDR3 does not end in the conserved phenylalanine or tryptophan, so this is likely a read error. The DNA is left out, because the CDR3 cannot be placed on it with certainty; the CDR3 is given as TCRdb lists it. This chain joins TRBV29-1 and TRBJ2-5; the table's D call of TRBD2 was not tested on the DNA. Germline V CDR1 and CDR2: SQVTM, ANQGSEA. Counting both end residues, the CDR3 totals 11 amino acids. CDR3 protein: CSVEIAGEPYY.